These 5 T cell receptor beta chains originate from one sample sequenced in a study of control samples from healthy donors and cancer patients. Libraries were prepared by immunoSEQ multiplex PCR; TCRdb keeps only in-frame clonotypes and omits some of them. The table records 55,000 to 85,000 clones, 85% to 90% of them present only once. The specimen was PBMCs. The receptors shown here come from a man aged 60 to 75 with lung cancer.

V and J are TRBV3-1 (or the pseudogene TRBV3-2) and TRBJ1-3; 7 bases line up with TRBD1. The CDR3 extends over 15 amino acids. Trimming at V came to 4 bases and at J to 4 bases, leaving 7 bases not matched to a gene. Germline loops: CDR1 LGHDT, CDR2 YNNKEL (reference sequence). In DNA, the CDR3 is TGTGCCAGCAGCCCCCGCAGGGGGAGCGGAAACACCATATATTTT. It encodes CASSPRRGSGNTIYF.

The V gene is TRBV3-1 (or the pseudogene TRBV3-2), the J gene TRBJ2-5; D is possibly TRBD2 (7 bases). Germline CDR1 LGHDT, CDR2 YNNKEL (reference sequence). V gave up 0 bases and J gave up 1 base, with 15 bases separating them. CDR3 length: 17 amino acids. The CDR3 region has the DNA TGTGCCAGCAGCCAAGATCTTTGGGGGGGCCCCCAAGAGACCCAGTACTTC. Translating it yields CASSQDLWGGPQETQYF.

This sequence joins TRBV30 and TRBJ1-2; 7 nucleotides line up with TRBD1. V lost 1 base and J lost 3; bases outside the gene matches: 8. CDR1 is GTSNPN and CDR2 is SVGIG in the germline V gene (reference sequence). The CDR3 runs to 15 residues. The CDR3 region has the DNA TGTGCCTGGAGTGCAACAACAGGGGTAGACTATGGCTACACCTTC. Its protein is CAWSATTGVDYGYTF.

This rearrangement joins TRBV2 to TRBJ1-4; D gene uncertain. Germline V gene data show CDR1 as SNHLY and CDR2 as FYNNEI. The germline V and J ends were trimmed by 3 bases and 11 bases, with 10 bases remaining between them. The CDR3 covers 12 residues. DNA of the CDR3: TGTGCCAGCAGTGACACTTCTCTGAAACTGTTTTTT. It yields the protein CASSDTSLKLFF. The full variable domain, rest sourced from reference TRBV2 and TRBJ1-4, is EPEVTQTPSHQVTQMGQEVILRCVPISNHLYFYWYRQILGQKVEFLVSFYNNEISEKSEIFDDQFSVERPDGSNFTLKIRSTKLEDSAMYFCASSDTSLKLFFGSGTQLSVL.

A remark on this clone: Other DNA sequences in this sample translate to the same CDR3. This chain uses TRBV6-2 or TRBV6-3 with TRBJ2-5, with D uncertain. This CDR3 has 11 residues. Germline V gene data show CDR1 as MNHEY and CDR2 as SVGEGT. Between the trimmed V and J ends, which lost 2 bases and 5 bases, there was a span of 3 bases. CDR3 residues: CASSYPETQYF. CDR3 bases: TGTGCCAGCAGTTACCCCGAGACCCAGTACTTC.